This record concerns one T cell receptor beta chain sequence. The antigen remains unidentified. In the PCR, 60 Vbeta and 13 Jbeta primers were used. Profiled with immunoSEQ multiplex PCR; TCRdb holds only in-frame clones, not every one. The data hold approximately 160,000 clones, with over 80% observed a single time. The source of the sample is a study of cytomegalovirus exposure and HLA in healthy donors. The study, taken as a whole, reports: Accurate prediction of HLA-A and HLA-B alleles (for most subjects) was reportedly achieved from TCR beta sequences. Analysis performed later found 16,951 TCR beta sequences associated with HLA alleles at 0.05 false discovery rate.

V shed 3 bases and J shed 2 bases, with 11 bases lying between them. Germline V gives CDR1 SGHTA, CDR2 FQGNSA. The CDR3 is 15 amino acids. The V call is TRBV7-2, the J call TRBJ1-3, with D possibly matching TRBD1 (5 bases). Sequenced material: PBMCs. The TCR comes from a human donor in good health. The DNA of the CDR3 is TGTGCCAGCAGCTTCCCTGGGGCCGCTGGAAACACCATATATTTT. Protein: CASSFPGAAGNTIYF.